This T cell receptor beta chain was retrieved from a study of regulatory and conventional T cells in RAG deficiency. Germline assignment: CDR1 SGHAT and CDR2 FQNNGV. V was clipped by 5 bases and J by 2 bases, with 13 bases between them. This CDR3 spans 15 amino acids. Sequencing was performed with immunoSEQ multiplex PCR; in TCRdb, only in-frame clones are kept and a portion is missing. In the table there are 29,000 or so clones, nearly 95% of which are singletons. The sorted conventional CD4+ T cells were CD25-low and CD127-high, with genomic DNA sequenced. These data are also associated with another study on regulatory T cells. Per that study: The primer mix had 52 TRBV and 13 TRBJ primers.

The sample was CD25- CD4+ T cells sorted from blood. The chain links TRBV11-2 to TRBJ2-1, with D perhaps matching TRBD1 (6 bases). The receptor's source is a human donor in good health. Written as DNA, the CDR3 is TGTGCCAGCAGCCGGATACAGGGTCCCTACAATGAGCAGTTCTTC. This codes for CASSRIQGPYNEQFF.